One sample yielded the 28 T cell receptor beta chains listed below, sequenced in a study of T cell repertoires in cytomegalovirus infection. TCRdb re-called the reads through MiXCR, storing one row per CDR3 protein. Here the sample spans roughly 800,000 distinct CDR3 sequences, 25% to 35% being singletons. Their antigens are not known. The input for sequencing was cultured CD8+ T cells from PBMCs, taken from culture after CMV antigen stimulation. These receptors came from a human donor in good health (CMV status not recorded). Some clones in this sample may be carry-over from other donors' samples.

This chain links TRBV6-1 with TRBJ2-7; D not certain. The CDR3 contains 13 residues. CDR1 is MNHNS and CDR2 is SASEGT in the germline V gene. Trimming removed 2 bases from V and 3 bases from J, with 8 bases in between. The CDR3 bases are TGTGCCAGCAGTGAAACAGATGGCTACGAGCAGTACGTC. Translating gives CASSETDGYEQYV.

This clonotype showed up just a few times. The CDR3 coding sequence is TGTGCCAGCAGCCTAAAGGGAGGACCCCTCCACTTT. It is translated as CASSLKGGPLHF. The chain combines TRBV7-9 with TRBJ1-6; D is unresolved. The V gene lost 5 bases and the J gene lost 12 bases, with 11 bases spanning the gap. The CDR3 is made up of 12 amino acids. The germline gives CDR1 SEHNR, CDR2 FQNEAQ (reference sequence).

The gene calls are TRBV19 and TRBJ1-2; D unresolved. Trimming pared 4 bases from V and 3 bases from J, leaving 18 bases between. Per germline, CDR1 LNHDA and CDR2 SQIVND (reference sequence). The CDR3 totals 16 residues. The CDR3 loop is CASSTRTAGLYYGYTF. As DNA, the CDR3 is TGTGCCAGTAGTACCCGGACCGCCGGTTTATACTATGGCTACACCTTC.

This clonotype was picked up a small number of times. The CDR3 is CASSRQGYNQPQHF. The CDR3 DNA reads as TGTGCCAGCAGCCGCCAGGGGTATAATCAGCCCCAGCATTTT. The chain employs TRBV7-8 and TRBJ1-5; D might be TRBD1 (6 bases). This CDR3 is built from 14 residues. The V gene's germline CDR1 is SGHVS and CDR2 FQNEAQ. V lost 5 bases and J 4 bases, leaving 12 bases between the germline ends.

The CDR3: CASSRTGVRYEQYF. As DNA, the CDR3 is TGTGCCAGTAGTAGAACCGGAGTCCGCTACGAGCAGTACTTC. The V and J genes are TRBV19 and TRBJ2-7; no firm D call. The germline V and J ends were trimmed by 4 bases and 3 bases, with 13 bases remaining between them. The CDR3 is 14 amino acids. Germline V lookup: CDR1 LNHDA, CDR2 SQIVND (reference sequence).

This chain links TRBV6-5 with TRBJ1-1; tentatively, D is TRBD1 (5 bases). From germline, CDR1 is MNHEY and CDR2 SVGAGI. V was cut by 2 bases and J by 5 bases, with 18 bases left in between. This CDR3 has 16 residues. The CDR3: CASSYGGSGLVTEAFF. The DNA of the CDR3 is TGTGCCAGCAGTTACGGCGGATCAGGGCTGGTGACTGAAGCTTTCTTT.

This clonotype has at least ten counts. The chain combines TRBV7-2 with TRBJ2-3; D unclear. The length of the CDR3 is 13 residues. The V gene's germline CDR1 is SGHTA and CDR2 FQGNSA. V dropped 3 bases and J dropped 3 bases, with 7 bases sitting between them. The CDR3 sequence is CASSLWGTDTQYF. The CDR3 coding sequence is TGTGCCAGCAGCTTGTGGGGAACAGATACGCAGTATTTT.

This clonotype was counted a single time. The V gene is TRBV5-1, the J gene TRBJ2-7, with 7 bases matching TRBD1. Unmatched junction bases numbered 9, after V lost 4 bases and J lost 5 bases. The CDR3 consists of 14 residues. Germline lookup yields CDR1 SGHRS and CDR2 YFSETQ. The CDR3 loop is CASSTSDRLNEQYF. Here the CDR3 DNA reads TGCGCCAGCAGCACCTCGGACAGGCTGAACGAGCAGTACTTC.

This clonotype was seen only a few times. This sequence joins TRBV19 and TRBJ1-1, with D hard to call. The length of the CDR3 is 11 residues. Trimming removed 4 bases from V and 8 bases from J, with 8 bases in between. Germline lookup yields CDR1 LNHDA and CDR2 SQIVND (reference sequence). CDR3 loop: CASSRPREAFF. Here the CDR3 DNA reads TGTGCCAGTAGTAGGCCCAGGGAAGCTTTCTTT.

CDR3 nucleotide sequence: TGTGCCAGCAGGATGCCAGGGAACTACGAGCAGTACTTC. It is translated as CASRMPGNYEQYF. This chain uses TRBV27 with TRBJ2-7, with D possibly TRBD1 on 5 matching bases. The V end lost 6 bases, the J end lost 3 bases, and 12 bases lay between the germline ends. This CDR3 comprises 13 residues. In germline, CDR1 is MNHEY, CDR2 SMNVEV (reference sequence).

The chain joins TRBV7-8 to TRBJ2-1; 10 bases agree with TRBD2. The CDR3 loop spans 16 amino acids. V gave up 6 bases and J gave up 6 bases; unmatched junction bases: 11. The V gene's germline CDR1 is SGHVS and CDR2 FQNEAQ. Here the CDR3 DNA reads TGTGCCAGCAGAGACTTAGCGGGGGGAGGCGGCAATGAGCAGTTCTTC. Protein product: CASRDLAGGGGNEQFF. Looking up the rest from reference TRBV7-8 and TRBJ2-1 gives the full variable domain: GAGVSQSPRYKVAKRGQDVALRCDPISGHVSLFWYQQALGQGPEFLTYFQNEAQLDKSGLPSDRFFAERPEGSVSTLKIQRTQQEDSAVYLCASRDLAGGGGNEQFFGPGTRLTVL.

The chain joins TRBV5-5 to TRBJ1-5, with a possible D match to TRBD1 (6 bases). Trimming took 5 bases from V and 1 from J, leaving 16 bases between them. The CDR3 loop spans 16 amino acids. Germline assignment: CDR1 SGHKS and CDR2 YYEKEE (reference sequence). In DNA form, the CDR3 reads TGTGCCAGCAGGTACACAGGGCCCTTCAGCAATCAGCCCCAGCATTTT. Its protein is CASRYTGPFSNQPQHF.

This chain joins TRBV4-1 and TRBJ1-1, with a weak D call TRBD1 (5 bases). This CDR3 spans 16 amino acids. Deletions cut 4 bases from V and 4 bases from J, with 19 bases between. Germline CDR1 and CDR2: MGHRA and YSYEKL. In nucleotides, the CDR3 is TGCGCCAGCAGCCTGCCAGGGTCTTCTTGGGTCACTGAAGCTTTCTTT. This sequence encodes CASSLPGSSWVTEAFF.

The rearrangement uses TRBV20-1 and TRBJ2-5; 7 nucleotides match TRBD1. The CDR3 is 17 amino acids. Germline V lookup: CDR1 DFQATT, CDR2 SNEGSKA (reference sequence). J lost 5 bases, V lost 0 bases, and 15 bases had no gene match. This CDR3 is CSARDREGGWRRETQYF. The CDR3 DNA reads TGCAGTGCTAGAGATCGGGAAGGGGGCTGGAGAAGGGAGACCCAGTACTTC.

This clonotype turned up a few times. The chain uses TRBV28 and TRBJ2-7, with 7 bases matching TRBD1. Trimming removed 6 bases from V and 0 bases from J; junction bases left unmatched: 8. The CDR3 covers 15 residues. Germline assignment: CDR1 MDHEN and CDR2 SYDVKM. Here the CDR3 reads CASSLDRESSYEQYV. As DNA, the CDR3 is TGTGCCAGCAGCTTAGACAGGGAAAGCTCCTACGAGCAGTACGTC.

The gene calls are TRBV10-3 and TRBJ1-6; 8 positions match TRBD1. V shed 1 base and J 7 bases; nucleotides not matched to a gene: 3. The length of the CDR3 is 15 residues. From germline, CDR1 is ENHRY and CDR2 SYGVKD. The CDR3 loop reads CAISELWTGNSPLHF. The DNA for the CDR3 is TGTGCCATCAGTGAGTTATGGACAGGGAATTCACCCCTCCACTTT.

This clonotype was counted once. The rearrangement uses TRBV18 and TRBJ2-2; 10 bases agree with TRBD2. Per germline, CDR1 KGHSH and CDR2 LQKENI. This CDR3 has 18 residues. V trimming: 2 bases; J trimming: 2 bases; junction bases outside the gene matches: 8. CDR3 protein: CASSPSGRASINTGELFF. CDR3 sequence (DNA): TGTGCCAGCTCACCAAGCGGGAGGGCCTCTATCAACACCGGGGAGCTGTTTTTT.

The gene calls are TRBV19 and TRBJ1-3, with D uncertain. Germline CDR1 is LNHDA and CDR2 is SQIVND (reference sequence). The CDR3 runs to 16 residues. V lost 5 bases, J lost 0 bases, and 14 bases lay in between. The CDR3 region is CASSSHGLSSGNTIYF. The CDR3 DNA sequence: TGTGCCAGTAGTTCCCACGGGCTGAGCTCTGGAAACACCATATATTTT.

This clonotype was seen more than once but under ten times. V and J are TRBV4-1 and TRBJ1-1; D is unresolved. The CDR3 has 14 residues. The V gene's germline CDR1 is MGHRA and CDR2 YSYEKL. Trimming took 1 base from V and 3 from J, leaving 9 bases between them. CDR3 protein: CASSQVEGDTEAFF. The CDR3 coding sequence is TGCGCCAGCAGCCAAGTTGAGGGAGACACTGAAGCTTTCTTT.

The V gene is TRBV11-3, the J gene TRBJ2-1; D possibly matches TRBD1 or TRBD2 (5 bases each). V shed 4 bases and J shed 1 base, with 17 bases lying between them. The CDR3 has 17 residues. CDR1 is SGHNT and CDR2 is YENEEA in the germline V gene. CDR3 nucleotide sequence: TGTGCCAGCAGCTCCCAAAGGGGACGAACGTCCTACAATGAGCAGTTCTTC. Amino acid sequence: CASSSQRGRTSYNEQFF.

This clonotype was counted only a few times. This chain links TRBV7-4 with TRBJ2-3, with 13 nucleotides matching TRBD2. The CDR3 totals 18 residues. Germline V gene data show CDR1 as SGHVT and CDR2 as SQSDAQ. V was pared by 3 bases and J by 3 bases, with 9 bases of the junction left unmatched. CDR3 nucleotide sequence: TGTGCCAGCAGCTTCACTAGCGGGGGGGCCCGGGTGACAGATACGCAGTATTTT. Protein sequence: CASSFTSGGARVTDTQYF.

This clonotype came up a few times. Here the CDR3 DNA reads TGTGCCAGTAGAACACGGAATTCACCCCTCCACTTT. Protein product: CASRTRNSPLHF. The chain is built from TRBV19 and TRBJ1-6; the D is unclear. V was cut by 6 bases and J by 7 bases, with 7 bases left in between. The CDR3 is 12 residues long. CDR1 and CDR2 from the germline V gene are LNHDA and SQIVND (reference sequence).

V gene TRBV9 combines with J gene TRBJ2-1, with D possibly being TRBD1 (6 bases). In germline, CDR1 is SGDLS, CDR2 YYNGEE. Deletions cut 3 bases from V and 7 bases from J, with 14 bases between. This CDR3 comprises 14 residues. The CDR3 sequence: CASSDPPGANEQFF. The CDR3 DNA reads TGTGCCAGCAGCGACCCCCCAGGGGCGAATGAGCAGTTCTTC.

This clonotype has just a few counts. The CDR3 sequence is CASSEQGPGNTIYF. CDR3 DNA: TGTGCCAGCAGTGAACAGGGTCCTGGAAACACCATATATTTT. The chain couples TRBV7-2 to TRBJ1-3; tentative D call: TRBD1 (6 bases). V gave up 6 bases and J gave up 2 bases, with 11 bases separating them. Germline V gives CDR1 SGHTA, CDR2 FQGNSA. The CDR3 runs to 14 residues.

This clonotype was counted many times. The gene calls are TRBV12-3 or TRBV12-4 and TRBJ1-2; D perhaps matches TRBD1 (5 bases). There are 14 residues in the CDR3. V dropped 1 base and J dropped 4 bases, with 10 bases sitting between them. The CDR3 sequence is CASSLDWGSYGYTF. The CDR3 DNA reads as TGTGCCAGCAGTTTAGATTGGGGGAGCTATGGCTACACCTTC.

This clonotype has more than one count but fewer than ten. The chain uses TRBV7-6 and TRBJ2-5, with 10 bases lining up with TRBD2. V gave up 1 base and J gave up 5 bases; unmatched junction bases: 7. The CDR3 spans 16 residues. Germline lookup yields CDR1 SGHVS and CDR2 FNYEAQ. CDR3 in DNA: TGTGCCAGCAGCTTAGACAGCGGGGGGGCCTTTGAGACCCAGTACTTC. Its translation: CASSLDSGGAFETQYF.

The chain employs TRBV6-1 and TRBJ2-7; weak D call: TRBD2 (5 bases). The germline V gene has CDR1 MNHNS and CDR2 SASEGT. CDR3 length: 14 amino acids. V was clipped by 4 bases and J by 2 bases, with 12 bases between them. CDR3 bases: TGTGCCAGCAGTGCGTCGGGATGGCCCTACGAGCAGTACTTC. Translated: CASSASGWPYEQYF.

This clonotype was counted at least ten times. The V gene is TRBV7-3, the J gene TRBJ2-1, with unresolved D. V lost 1 base and J lost 2, with 12 bases in between. The germline CDR1 and CDR2 sequences are SGHTA and FQGTGA. This CDR3 spans 16 amino acids. CDR3 protein: CASSLKTRKPYNEQFF. The CDR3 DNA is TGTGCCAGCAGCTTAAAAACGAGAAAACCCTACAATGAGCAGTTCTTC.